This TCR beta chain stems from a study of T cell changes during pregnancy in multiple sclerosis. The repertoire was sequenced with immunoSEQ multiplex PCR; TCRdb's copy has only in-frame clones and lacks some. The sample comprises tens of thousands of clones, 85% to 95% of which are singletons, and approximately 3% rests with the top ten. CDR1 SQVTM and CDR2 ANQGSEA come from the germline V gene. Trimming pared 4 bases from V and 5 bases from J, leaving 12 bases between. The CDR3 is made up of 12 amino acids. This chain joins TRBV29-1 and TRBJ2-7; tentatively, D is TRBD2 (7 bases). The sequence came from a female donor in good health, enrolled as a control in a pregnancy study. The source was CD8+ T cells from peripheral blood mononuclear cells, collected in the third trimester of pregnancy. The chain's CDR3 is CSVVTGRDEQYF. As DNA, the CDR3 is TGCAGCGTTGTCACAGGGAGGGACGAGCAGTACTTC.